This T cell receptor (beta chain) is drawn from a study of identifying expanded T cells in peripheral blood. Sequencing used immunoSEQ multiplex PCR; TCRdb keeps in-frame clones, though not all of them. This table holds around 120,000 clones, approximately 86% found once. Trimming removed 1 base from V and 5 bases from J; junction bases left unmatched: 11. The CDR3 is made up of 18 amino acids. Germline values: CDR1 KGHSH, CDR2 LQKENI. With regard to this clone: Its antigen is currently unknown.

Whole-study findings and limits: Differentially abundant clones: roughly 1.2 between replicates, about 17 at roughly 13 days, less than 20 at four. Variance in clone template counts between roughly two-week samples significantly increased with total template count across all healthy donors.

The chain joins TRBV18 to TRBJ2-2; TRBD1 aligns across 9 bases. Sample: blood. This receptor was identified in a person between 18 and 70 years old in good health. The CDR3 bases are TGTGCCAGCTCACCACTACAGGGGGCGTCCCTTGGGACCGGGGAGCTGTTTTTT. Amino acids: CASSPLQGASLGTGELFF. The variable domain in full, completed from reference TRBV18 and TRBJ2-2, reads NAGVMQNPRHLVRRRGQEARLRCSPMKGHSHVYWYRQLPEEGLKFMVYLQKENIIDESGMPKERFSAEFPKEGPSILRIQQVVRGDSAAYFCASSPLQGASLGTGELFFGEGSRLTVL.